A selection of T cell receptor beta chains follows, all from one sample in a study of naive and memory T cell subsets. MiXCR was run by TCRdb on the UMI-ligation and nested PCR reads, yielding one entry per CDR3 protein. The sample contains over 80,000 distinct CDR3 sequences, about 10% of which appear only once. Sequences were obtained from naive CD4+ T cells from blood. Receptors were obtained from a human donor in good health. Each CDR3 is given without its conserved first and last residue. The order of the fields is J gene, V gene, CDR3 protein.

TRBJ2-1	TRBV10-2	ASSEPGRIGNEQF
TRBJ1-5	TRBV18	ASSPGGTSNQPQH
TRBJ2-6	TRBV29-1	SVSQMRVLAGIWANVLT
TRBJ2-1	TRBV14	ASRSSGGPYNEQF
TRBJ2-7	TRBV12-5	ASGQVLASAYEQY
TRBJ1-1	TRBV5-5	ASSFLYSGITEAF
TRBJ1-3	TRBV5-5	ASSLYQPSGNTIY
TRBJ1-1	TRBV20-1	SGAGNTEAF
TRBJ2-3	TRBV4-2	ASSQARGSGQY
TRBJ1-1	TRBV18	ASSPSQNTEAF
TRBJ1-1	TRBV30	AWSVWTAGNTEAF
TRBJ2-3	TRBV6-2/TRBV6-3	ASSKGGDTQY
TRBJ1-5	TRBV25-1	ASSESNWAGLQH
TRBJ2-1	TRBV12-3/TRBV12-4	ASSLGDRDEQF
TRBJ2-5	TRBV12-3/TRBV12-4	ASSLGRRIQETQY
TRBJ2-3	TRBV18	ASSQPSGYTDTQY
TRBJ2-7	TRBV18	ASSPILAGAYEQY
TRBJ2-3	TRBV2	ASSPQAGVSDTQY
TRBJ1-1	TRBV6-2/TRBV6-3	ASNGGDRGWSEAF
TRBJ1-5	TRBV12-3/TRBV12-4	ASRLGDTSNQLQH
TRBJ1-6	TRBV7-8	ASSDSRTFWNSPLH
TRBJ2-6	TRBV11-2	ASSLEGRRVSGANVLT
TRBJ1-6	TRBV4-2	ASSQDRTGSNSPLH
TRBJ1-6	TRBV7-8	ASSSNKLSASPLH
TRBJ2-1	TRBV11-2	ASSMRQGYNEQF
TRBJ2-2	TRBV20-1	SALTPGAGTGELF
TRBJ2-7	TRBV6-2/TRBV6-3	ASSYEDRVFEQY
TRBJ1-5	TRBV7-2	ASSLWQGSSNQPQH
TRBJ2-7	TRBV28	ASSLKQSKPRYEQY